This T cell receptor beta chain was captured in a study of blood T cell repertoires in COVID-19. Study-level background: Samples taken during acute and convalescent COVID-19 were collected in the United States, Italy and Spain. PBMCs, B-cell-depleted T cells, or T cells were the source of the cDNA or gDNA that made up the material.

The CDR3 has 18 amino acids. Per germline, CDR1 SGHAT and CDR2 FQNNGV. V shed 2 bases and J shed 0 bases, with 19 bases lying between them. The assay was immunoSEQ multiplex PCR, and TCRdb's table has in-frame clones only and misses some. The data contain a few hundred thousand clones, 80% to 90% of them singletons. This sequence originates from a woman aged 25 to 39 with active or convalescent COVID-19. Sequenced sample: peripheral blood. The chain employs TRBV11-2 and TRBJ1-1; D not resolved. The CDR3 region is CASSLKLSGKAMNTEAFF. In nucleotides, the CDR3 is TGTGCCAGCAGCTTAAAGTTGTCGGGGAAAGCTATGAACACTGAAGCTTTCTTT.